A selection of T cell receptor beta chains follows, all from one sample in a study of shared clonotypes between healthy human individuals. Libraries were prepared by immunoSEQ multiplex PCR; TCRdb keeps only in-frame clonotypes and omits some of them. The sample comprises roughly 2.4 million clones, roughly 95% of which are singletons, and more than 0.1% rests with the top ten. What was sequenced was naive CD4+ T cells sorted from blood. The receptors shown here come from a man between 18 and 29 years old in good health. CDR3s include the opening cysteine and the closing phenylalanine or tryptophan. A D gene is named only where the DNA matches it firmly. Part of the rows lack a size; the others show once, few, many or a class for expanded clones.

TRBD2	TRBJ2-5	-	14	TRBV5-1	CASGTSRVKETQYF	TGCGCCAGTGGGACTAGCAGAGTTAAAGAGACCCAGTACTTC
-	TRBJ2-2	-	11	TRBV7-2	CASSLDRELFF	TGTGCCAGCAGCTTAGACCGAGAGCTGTTTTTT
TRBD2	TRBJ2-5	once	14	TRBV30	CAWGGPGLGETQYF	TGTGCCTGGGGTGGCCCGGGACTAGGAGAGACCCAGTACTTC
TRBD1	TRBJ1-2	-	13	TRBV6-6	CASTGTDYYGYTF	TGTGCCAGCACCGGGACAGATTACTATGGCTACACCTTC
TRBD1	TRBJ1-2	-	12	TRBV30	CAWGQGLDGYTF	TGTGCCTGGGGACAGGGCCTGGATGGCTACACCTTC
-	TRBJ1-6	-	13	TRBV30	CAWSSKEGSPLHF	TGTGCCTGGAGCTCCAAGGAGGGTTCACCCCTCCACTTT
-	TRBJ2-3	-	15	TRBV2	CASSGQRGITDTQYF	TGTGCCAGCAGCGGACAGCGGGGAATCACAGATACGCAGTATTTT
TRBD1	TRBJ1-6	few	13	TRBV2	CASTGTGESPLHF	TGTGCCAGTACCGGGACAGGGGAATCACCCCTCCACTTT
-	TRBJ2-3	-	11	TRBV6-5	CASSSGDTQYF	TGTGCCAGCAGTTCTGGCGATACGCAGTATTTT
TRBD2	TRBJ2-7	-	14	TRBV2	CASRGLAGIHEQYF	TGTGCCAGCAGGGGACTAGCGGGTATCCATGAGCAGTACTTC
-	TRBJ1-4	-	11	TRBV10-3	CATRVDEKLFF	TGTGCCACAAGGGTGGATGAAAAACTGTTTTTT
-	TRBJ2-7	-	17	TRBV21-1	CASSKVTSGRGSYEQYF	TGTGCCAGCAGCAAAGTGACTAGCGGGAGGGGTTCCTACGAGCAGTACTTC
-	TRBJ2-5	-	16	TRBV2	CASSAMGSPYQETQYF	TGTGCCAGCAGTGCTATGGGGTCCCCGTACCAAGAGACCCAGTACTTC
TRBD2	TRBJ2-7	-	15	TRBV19	CASSTLGSGRYEQYF	TGTGCCAGTAGTACCCTCGGGAGCGGGAGATACGAGCAGTACTTC
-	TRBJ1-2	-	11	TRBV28	CASEVGRGYTF	TGTGCCAGCGAGGTGGGGCGAGGCTACACCTTC
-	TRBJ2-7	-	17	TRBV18	CASSRTYQGQRSYEQYF	TGTGCCAGCTCACGCACGTATCAGGGCCAGCGCTCCTACGAGCAGTACTTC
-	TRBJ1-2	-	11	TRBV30	CAWSAAYGYTF	TGTGCCTGGAGTGCCGCCTATGGCTACACCTTC
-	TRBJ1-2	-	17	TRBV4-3	CASSQVGTFPSLGGYTF	TGCGCCAGCAGCCAAGTTGGGACTTTCCCTTCCTTGGGTGGCTACACCTTC
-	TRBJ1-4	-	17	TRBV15	CATSRDQSLPLNEKLFF	TGTGCCACCAGCAGAGATCAGTCCCTCCCTCTTAATGAAAAACTGTTTTTT
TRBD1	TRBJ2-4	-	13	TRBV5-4	CASSRDRENIQYF	TGTGCCAGCAGCCGGGACAGGGAAAACATTCAGTACTTC
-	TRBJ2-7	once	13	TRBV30	CAWRYQRSYEQYF	TGTGCCTGGAGGTATCAAAGGAGCTACGAGCAGTACTTC
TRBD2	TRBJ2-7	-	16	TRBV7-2	CASSHVSGSSNYEQYF	TGTGCCAGCAGCCACGTGAGCGGGAGTTCCAACTACGAGCAGTACTTC
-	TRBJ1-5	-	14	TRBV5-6	CASSFGASNQPQHF	TGTGCCAGCAGCTTCGGGGCAAGCAATCAGCCCCAGCATTTT
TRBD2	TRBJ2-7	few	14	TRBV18	CASSPGTSGYEQYF	TGTGCCAGCTCACCTGGGACTAGCGGCTACGAGCAGTACTTC
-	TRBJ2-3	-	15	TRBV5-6	CASSLLGRGTDTQYF	TGTGCCAGCAGCTTGCTGGGGCGCGGCACAGATACGCAGTATTTT
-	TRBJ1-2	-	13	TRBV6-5	CASSLGHGGGYTF	TGTGCCAGCAGCCTGGGACACGGCGGCGGCTACACCTTC
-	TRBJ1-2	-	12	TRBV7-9	CASRGGDVGYTF	TGTGCCAGCAGAGGAGGGGATGTTGGCTACACCTTC
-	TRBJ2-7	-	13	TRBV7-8	CASSPLDTHEQYF	TGTGCCAGCAGCCCTCTGGACACGCACGAGCAGTACTTC
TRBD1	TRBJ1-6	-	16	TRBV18	CASSPLGGTEDSPLHF	TGTGCCAGCTCTCCATTAGGGGGGACAGAAGATTCACCCCTCCACTTT
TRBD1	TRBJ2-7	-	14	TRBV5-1	CASSWRTGAYEQYF	TGCGCCAGCAGCTGGAGGACAGGGGCCTACGAGCAGTACTTC
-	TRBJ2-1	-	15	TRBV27	CASSLRAGPYNEQFF	TGTGCCAGCAGTTTAAGGGCAGGCCCCTACAATGAGCAGTTCTTC
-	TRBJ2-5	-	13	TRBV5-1	CASSPGQQETQYF	TGCGCCAGCAGCCCCGGACAACAAGAGACCCAGTACTTC
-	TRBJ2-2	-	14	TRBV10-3	CASESGANTGELFF	TGTGCCAGCGAGAGCGGAGCGAACACCGGGGAGCTGTTTTTT
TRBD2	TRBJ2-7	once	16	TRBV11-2	CASSLEGTSGRYEQYF	TGTGCCAGCAGCTTAGAGGGGACTAGCGGGCGGTACGAGCAGTACTTC
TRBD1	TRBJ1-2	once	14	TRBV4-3	CASSQGDRTYGYTF	TGCGCCAGCAGCCAAGGGGACAGAACCTATGGCTACACCTTC
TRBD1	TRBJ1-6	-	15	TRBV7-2	CASSLSDRGNSPLHF	TGTGCCAGCAGCTTAAGTGACAGGGGAAATTCACCCCTCCACTTT
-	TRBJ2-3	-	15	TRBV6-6	CASGESGAIRGTQYF	TGTGCCAGCGGGGAGTCGGGGGCCATTAGGGGTACGCAGTATTTT
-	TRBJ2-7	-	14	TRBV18	CASSPPASSYEQYF	TGTGCCAGCTCACCACCGGCGAGCTCCTACGAGCAGTACTTC
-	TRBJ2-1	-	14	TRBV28	CASSLLASYNEQFF	TGTGCCAGCAGTTTGCTAGCCTCCTACAATGAGCAGTTCTTC
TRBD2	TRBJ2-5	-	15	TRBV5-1	CASSLAGGDGETQYF	TGCGCCAGCAGCTTGGCGGGGGGAGATGGGGAGACCCAGTACTTC
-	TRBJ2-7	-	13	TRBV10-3	CAARGVIGDEQYF	TGTGCCGCCCGGGGTGTCATAGGGGACGAGCAGTACTTC
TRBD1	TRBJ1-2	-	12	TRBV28	CASSGTGYGYTF	TGTGCCAGCAGTGGGACAGGCTATGGCTACACCTTC
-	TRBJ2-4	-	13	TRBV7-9	CASREGTSGIQYF	TGTGCCAGCAGGGAGGGGACATCGGGCATTCAGTACTTC
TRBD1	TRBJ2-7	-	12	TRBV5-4	CASSWGQGKQYF	TGTGCCAGCAGCTGGGGACAGGGAAAGCAGTACTTC
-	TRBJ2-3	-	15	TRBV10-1	CASSEGSLGADTQYF	TGCGCCAGCAGTGAAGGGTCGCTGGGAGCAGATACGCAGTATTTT
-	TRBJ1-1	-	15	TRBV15	CATSRDRGFNTEAFF	TGTGCCACCAGCAGAGACAGAGGATTTAACACTGAAGCTTTCTTT
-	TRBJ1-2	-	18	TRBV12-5	CASGLVLEMGRVDYGYTF	TGTGCTAGTGGTTTGGTACTAGAGATGGGAAGGGTCGACTATGGCTACACCTTC
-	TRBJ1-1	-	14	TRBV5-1	CASSSGFAGSDAFF	TGCGCCAGCAGCTCCGGGTTTGCGGGGAGTGATGCTTTCTTT
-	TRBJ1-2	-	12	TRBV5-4	CASSLGTMGYTF	TGTGCCAGCAGCTTGGGAACCATGGGCTACACCTTC
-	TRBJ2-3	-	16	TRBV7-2	CASSLGVSRNTDTQYF	TGTGCCAGCAGCTTAGGCGTTAGCCGAAACACAGATACGCAGTATTTT
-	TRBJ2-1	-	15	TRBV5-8	CASSSGRGMGNEQFF	TGTGCCAGCAGTTCGGGACGGGGGATGGGAAATGAGCAGTTCTTC
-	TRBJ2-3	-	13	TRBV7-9	CASSLAGSDTQYF	TGTGCCAGCAGCTTAGCGGGGTCAGATACGCAGTATTTT
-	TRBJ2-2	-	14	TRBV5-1	CASSAIRDTGELFF	TGCGCCAGCAGCGCCATCCGGGACACCGGGGAGCTGTTTTTT
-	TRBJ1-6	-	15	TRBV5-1	CASSLTGLGDSPLHF	TGCGCCAGCAGCTTGACAGGGTTGGGCGATTCACCCCTCCACTTT
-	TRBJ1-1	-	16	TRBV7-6	CASSREPGRMNTEAFF	TGTGCCAGCAGTCGTGAACCAGGCCGCATGAACACTGAAGCTTTCTTT